Sequencing of this T cell receptor (beta chain) was carried out in a study of T cells in Graves' hyperthyroidism and ophthalmopathy. Findings and caveats of the study: Among thyroid clonotypes expanded above 0.001, most also appeared in blood. Stable hyperthyroidism was told apart from ophthalmopathy by a model built on 13 V-J features.

This clonotype was detected many times. Antigen specificity is unknown. Germline lookup yields CDR1 DFQATT and CDR2 SNEGSKA (reference sequence). Trimming removed 6 bases from V and 6 bases from J, with 15 bases in between. The CDR3 covers 12 residues. When ophthalmopathy did not progress within 18 months, Graves' hyperthyroidism was considered stable. TCR beta CDR3 region amplification was performed from RNA transcripts. An initial round of RT-PCR targeting the TCR CDR3 relied on the HTBI primer set. One entry per CDR3 protein, called by TCRdb with MiXCR from the multiplex PCR reads. The sample contains about 290,000 distinct CDR3 sequences, approximately 13% of which appear only once.

Material: blood. This clonotype was obtained from a woman aged 40-49 years with Graves' hyperthyroidism. The V gene is TRBV20-1, the J gene TRBJ2-7; D ambiguous. This CDR3 reads CSAWTASGEQYF. The CDR3 DNA reads TGCAGTGCCTGGACCGCGTCTGGCGAGCAGTACTTC.